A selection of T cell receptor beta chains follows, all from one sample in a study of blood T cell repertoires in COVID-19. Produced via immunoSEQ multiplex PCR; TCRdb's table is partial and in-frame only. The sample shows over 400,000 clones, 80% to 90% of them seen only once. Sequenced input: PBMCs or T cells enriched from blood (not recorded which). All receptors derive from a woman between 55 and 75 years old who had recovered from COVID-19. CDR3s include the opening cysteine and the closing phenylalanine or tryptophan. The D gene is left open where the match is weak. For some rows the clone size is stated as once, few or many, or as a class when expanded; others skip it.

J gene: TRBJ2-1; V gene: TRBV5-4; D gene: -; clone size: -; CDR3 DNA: TGTGCCAGCAGACTTCGGGACAATGAGCAGTTCTTC; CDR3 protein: CASRLRDNEQFF
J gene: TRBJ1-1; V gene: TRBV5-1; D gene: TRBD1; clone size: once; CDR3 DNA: TGCGCCAGCAGCTCAGGGGGCGTGACTGAAGCTTTCTTT; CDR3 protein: CASSSGGVTEAFF
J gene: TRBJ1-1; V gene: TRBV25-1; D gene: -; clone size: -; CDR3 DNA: TGTGCCAGCAGTGATGGGGCGGCGAGAATGAACACTGAAGCTTTCTTT; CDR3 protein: CASSDGAARMNTEAFF
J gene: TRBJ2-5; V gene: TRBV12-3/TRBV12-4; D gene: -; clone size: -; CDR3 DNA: TGTGCCAGCAGTACTACACGGGCCCAGTACTTC; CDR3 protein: CASSTTRAQYF
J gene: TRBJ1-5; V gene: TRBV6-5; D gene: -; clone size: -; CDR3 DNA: TGTGCCAGCAGCCTGACAGCCAGGTGGCCCCAGCATTTT; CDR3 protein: CASSLTARWPQHF
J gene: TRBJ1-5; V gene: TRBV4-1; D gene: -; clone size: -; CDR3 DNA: TGCGCCAGCAGCCGTCAGAATTGGAATCAGCCCCAGCATTTT; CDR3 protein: CASSRQNWNQPQHF
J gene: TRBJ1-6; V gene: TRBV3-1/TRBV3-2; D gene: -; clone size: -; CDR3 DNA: TGTGCCAGCAGCTTTGGACACTATAATTCACCCCTCCACTTT; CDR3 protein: CASSFGHYNSPLHF
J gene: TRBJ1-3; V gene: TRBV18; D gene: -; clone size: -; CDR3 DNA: TGTGCCAGCTCACCAGTGAGTTCTGGAAACACCATATATTTT; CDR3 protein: CASSPVSSGNTIYF
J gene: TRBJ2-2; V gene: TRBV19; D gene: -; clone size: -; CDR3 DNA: TGTGCCAGTAATTGGGGGGGGCCGAACACCGGGGAGCTGTTTTTT; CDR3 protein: CASNWGGPNTGELFF
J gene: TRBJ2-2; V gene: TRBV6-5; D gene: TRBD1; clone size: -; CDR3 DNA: TGTGCCAGCAGTTACTCTTGGACAGGGTATACCGGGGAGCTGTTTTTT; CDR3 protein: CASSYSWTGYTGELFF
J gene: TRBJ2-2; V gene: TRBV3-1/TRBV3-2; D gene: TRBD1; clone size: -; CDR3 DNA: TGTGCCAGCAGCCAAATCGGCAGGGGGTCTTCCGGGGAGCTGTTTTTT; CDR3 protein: CASSQIGRGSSGELFF
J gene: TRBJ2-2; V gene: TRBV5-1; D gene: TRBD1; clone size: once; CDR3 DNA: TGCGCCAGTTCCCGGGACAGTCCCGACACCGGGGAGCTGTTTTTT; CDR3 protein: CASSRDSPDTGELFF
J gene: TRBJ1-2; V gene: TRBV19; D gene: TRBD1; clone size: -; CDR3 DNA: TGTGCCAGCTGGACAGGGACGATCTATGGCTACACCTTC; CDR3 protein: CASWTGTIYGYTF
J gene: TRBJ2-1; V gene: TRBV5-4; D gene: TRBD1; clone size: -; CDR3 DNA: TGTGCCAGCAGCCATCCGACAGGGACCAATGAGCAGTTCTTC; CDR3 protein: CASSHPTGTNEQFF
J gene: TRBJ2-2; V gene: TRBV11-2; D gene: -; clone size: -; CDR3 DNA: TGTGCCAGCAGCTTTCGAGGTGGCGGCACCGGGGAGCTGTTTTTT; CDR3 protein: CASSFRGGGTGELFF
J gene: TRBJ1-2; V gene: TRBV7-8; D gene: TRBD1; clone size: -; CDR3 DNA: TGTGCCAGCAGCCGGGACAGAAAGGATGGCTACACCTTC; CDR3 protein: CASSRDRKDGYTF
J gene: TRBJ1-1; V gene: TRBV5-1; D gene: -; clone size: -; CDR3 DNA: TGCGCCAGCAGCTCGCGGGTTGGGGGCGAGAACACTGAAGCTTTCTTT; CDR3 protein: CASSSRVGGENTEAFF
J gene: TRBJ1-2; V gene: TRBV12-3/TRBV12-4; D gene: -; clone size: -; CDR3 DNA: TGTGCCAGCAGTTTAGAAGGGGCAAAAGGCTACACCTTC; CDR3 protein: CASSLEGAKGYTF
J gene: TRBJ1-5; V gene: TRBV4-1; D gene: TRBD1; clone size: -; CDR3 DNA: TGCGCCAGCAGCCAAGGGGACAGGGGTTGGCCCCAGCATTTT; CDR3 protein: CASSQGDRGWPQHF
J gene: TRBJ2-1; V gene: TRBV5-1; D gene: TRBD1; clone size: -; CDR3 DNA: TGCGCCAGCAGTTATGACAGGGACAATGAGCAGTTCTTC; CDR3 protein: CASSYDRDNEQFF
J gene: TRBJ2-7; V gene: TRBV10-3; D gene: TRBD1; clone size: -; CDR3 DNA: TGTGCCATCAGTGCTAGGGACAGGAGCTCCTACGAGCAGTACTTC; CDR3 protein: CAISARDRSSYEQYF
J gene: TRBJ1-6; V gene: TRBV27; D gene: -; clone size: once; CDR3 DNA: TGTGCCAGCAGTTTGAAAAGGGCGGGTTATAATTCACCCCTCCACTTT; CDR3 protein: CASSLKRAGYNSPLHF
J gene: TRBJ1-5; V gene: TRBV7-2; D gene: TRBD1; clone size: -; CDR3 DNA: TGTGCCAGCAGTGCACAGGGGAATCAGCCCCAGCATTTT; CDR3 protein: CASSAQGNQPQHF
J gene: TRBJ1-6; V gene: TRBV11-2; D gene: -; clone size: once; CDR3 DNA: TGTGCCAGCAGCTCGCGAGGGTTGCGGGCCCTCCACTTT; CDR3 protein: CASSSRGLRALHF
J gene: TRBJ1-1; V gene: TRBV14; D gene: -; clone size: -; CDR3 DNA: TGTGCCAGCAGCTGGGACTTGAACACTGAAGCTTTCTTT; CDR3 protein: CASSWDLNTEAFF
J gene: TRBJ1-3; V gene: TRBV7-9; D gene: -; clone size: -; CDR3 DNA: TGTGCCAGCAGCCGCCCAACAGGGAACTCTGGAAACACCATATATTTT; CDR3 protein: CASSRPTGNSGNTIYF
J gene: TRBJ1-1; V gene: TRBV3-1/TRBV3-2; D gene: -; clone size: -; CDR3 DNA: TGTGCCAGCAGCCAAGTGGGGAGGGCTTTCTTT; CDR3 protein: CASSQVGRAFF
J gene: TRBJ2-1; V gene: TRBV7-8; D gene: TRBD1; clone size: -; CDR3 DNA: TGTGCCAGCAGCCTTCTCCGGACAGGGGGCCCCTACAATGAGCAGTTCTTC; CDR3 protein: CASSLLRTGGPYNEQFF
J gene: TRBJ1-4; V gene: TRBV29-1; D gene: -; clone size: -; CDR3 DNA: TGCAGCGGGACAGCAACTAATGAAAAACTGTTTTTT; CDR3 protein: CSGTATNEKLFF
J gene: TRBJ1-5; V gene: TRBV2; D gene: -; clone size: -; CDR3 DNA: TGTGCCAGCATGGGAGGGTTAGGAGAGCCCCAGCATTTT; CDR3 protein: CASMGGLGEPQHF
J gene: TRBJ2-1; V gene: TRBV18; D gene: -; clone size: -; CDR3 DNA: TGTGCCAGCTCACCGGGCTTGTCACAGAATGAGCAGTTCTTC; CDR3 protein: CASSPGLSQNEQFF
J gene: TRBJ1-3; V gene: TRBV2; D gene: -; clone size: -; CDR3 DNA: TGTGCCAGCAGTACCGGGAACCGAATGGCAGGAAACACCATATATTTT; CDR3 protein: CASSTGNRMAGNTIYF
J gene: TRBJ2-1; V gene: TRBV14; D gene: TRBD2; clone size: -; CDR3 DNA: TGTGCCAGCAGCCAAGATCACCTAGCGGGGGGGTACAATGAGCAGTTCTTC; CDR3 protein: CASSQDHLAGGYNEQFF
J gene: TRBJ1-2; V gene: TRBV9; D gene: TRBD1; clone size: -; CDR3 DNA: TGTGCCAGCAGCGGCGCCGGGACAGGGGGCCGCGGCTATGGCTACACCTTC; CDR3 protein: CASSGAGTGGRGYGYTF
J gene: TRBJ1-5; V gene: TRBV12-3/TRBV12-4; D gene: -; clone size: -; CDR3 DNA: TGTGCCAGCAGTTTCGGGACAACCCCCCAGCATTTT; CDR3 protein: CASSFGTTPQHF
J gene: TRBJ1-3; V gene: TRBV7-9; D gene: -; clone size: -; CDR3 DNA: TGTGCCAGCAGCCCCCTGACAAGCTCTGGAAACACCATATATTTT; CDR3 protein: CASSPLTSSGNTIYF
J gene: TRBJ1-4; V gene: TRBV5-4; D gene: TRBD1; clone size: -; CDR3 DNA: TGTGCCAGCAGCTTGGCCGGGACAGGGGGAAAGGGGAATGAAAAACTGTTTTTT; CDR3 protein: CASSLAGTGGKGNEKLFF
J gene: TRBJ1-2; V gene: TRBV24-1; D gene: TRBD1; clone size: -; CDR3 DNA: TGTGCCACCAGTGATCAGGGGGCTTTCTATGGCTACACCTTC; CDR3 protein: CATSDQGAFYGYTF
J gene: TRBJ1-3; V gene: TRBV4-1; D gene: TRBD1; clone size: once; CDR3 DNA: TGCGCCAGCAGCCAAGATTTGGACAGGGATGGAAACACCATATATTTT; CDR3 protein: CASSQDLDRDGNTIYF
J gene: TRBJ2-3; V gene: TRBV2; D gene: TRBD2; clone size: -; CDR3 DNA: TGTGCCAGCAGTTTTGCGGGGGGATTCGACGATACGCAGTATTTT; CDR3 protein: CASSFAGGFDDTQYF
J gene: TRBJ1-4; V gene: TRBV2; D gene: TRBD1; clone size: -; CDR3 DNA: TGTGCCAGCAGCGTTGGGACAGGGGGTGAAAAACTGTTTTTT; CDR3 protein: CASSVGTGGEKLFF
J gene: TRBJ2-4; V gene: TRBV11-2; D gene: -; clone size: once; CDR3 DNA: TGTGCCAGCAGCTTTTGGGGCAATGACATTCAGTACTTC; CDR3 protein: CASSFWGNDIQYF